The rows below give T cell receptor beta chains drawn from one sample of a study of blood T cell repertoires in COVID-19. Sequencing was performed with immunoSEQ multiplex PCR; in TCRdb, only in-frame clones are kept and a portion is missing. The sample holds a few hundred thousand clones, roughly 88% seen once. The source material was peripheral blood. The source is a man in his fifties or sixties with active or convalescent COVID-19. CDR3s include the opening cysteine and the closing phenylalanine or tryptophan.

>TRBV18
CASSDGHYSNQPQHF
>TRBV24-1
CATSGPTGTSGSSTDTQYF
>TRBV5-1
CASRGQTFEAFF
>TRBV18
CASSQPQGGYGYTF
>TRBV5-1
CASSFGLAGNTGELFF
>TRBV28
CASRLGQGNEKLFF
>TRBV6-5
CASTDGVLTDTQYF
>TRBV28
CASSLPLTGGDSPLHF
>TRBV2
CASSDGRFSYEQYF
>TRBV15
CATSRVLTGPEKLFF
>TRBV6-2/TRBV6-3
CASSYLPRMNTEAFF
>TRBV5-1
CASSFGPQRVSQETQYF
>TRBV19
CASSKGDEGLYGYTF
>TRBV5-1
CASSLAGGAGRGDTQYF
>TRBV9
CASSVENRGSDEQFF
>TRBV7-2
CASSSNKETQYF